Following are 21 T cell receptor beta chains from one sample sequenced in a study of cytotoxic CD8 clonotypes in ibrutinib-treated CLL. The table came from immunoSEQ multiplex PCR; TCRdb's copy has only in-frame clones and leaves some out. In the table there are tens of thousands of clones, approximately 75% of which are singletons. This specimen consisted of PBMCs, obtained after 12 months of ibrutinib treatment. Source of these receptors: a human donor with chronic lymphocytic leukemia.

This clone was counted between two and nine times. The chain combines TRBV6-6 with TRBJ1-5; D perhaps matches TRBD1 (5 bases). Per the germline V gene, CDR1 is MNHNY and CDR2 is SVGAGI (reference sequence). V shed 6 bases and J shed 4 bases, with 13 bases lying between them. The CDR3 runs 14 residues. The CDR3 DNA sequence: TGTGCCAGCAGATTGTGGGCAGGGAATCAGCCCCAGCATTTT. As protein: CASRLWAGNQPQHF.

The chain has TRBV7-6 and TRBJ2-1, with 14 nucleotides matching TRBD2. The V segment lost 5 bases and the J segment 8 bases; nucleotides outside the gene matches: 5. Germline CDR1 reads SGHVS; CDR2 reads FNYEAQ. The CDR3 covers 15 residues. The CDR3 sequence: CASSLMGLAGDEQFF. Here the CDR3 DNA reads TGTGCCAGCAGCCTTATGGGACTAGCGGGAGATGAGCAGTTCTTC.

The J gene is TRBJ2-2, the V gene TRBV7-3; 10 bases are shared with TRBD2. This CDR3 has 18 amino acids. Germline V gives CDR1 SGHTA, CDR2 FQGTGA. The V gene end was trimmed by 5 bases and the J gene end by 4 bases; junction bases not matched to a gene: 13. For the CDR3, the DNA is TGTGCCAGCAGCCTCAGTGGGTCTAGCGGGAGAGGCACCGGGGAGCTGTTTTTT. It translates to CASSLSGSSGRGTGELFF.

The V and J genes are TRBV7-8 and TRBJ2-7; D possibly corresponds to TRBD2 (6 bases). The CDR3 has 16 residues. Germline V gene lookup returns CDR1 SGHVS and CDR2 FQNEAQ. With 5 bases removed from V and 5 bases from J, the gap between germline ends came to 22 bases. This chain's CDR3 is CASSLGSGSWPDEQYF. The CDR3 nucleotides read TGTGCCAGCAGCCTAGGGAGCGGGTCGTGGCCTGACGAGCAGTACTTC.

This clone came up a few times. The V and J genes are TRBV27 and TRBJ1-1, with D perhaps TRBD1 (5 bases). This CDR3 is built from 13 residues. Trimming removed 6 bases at V and 1 base at J, with 9 bases between. Germline CDR1 and CDR2: MNHEY and SMNVEV (reference sequence). CDR3 nucleotides: TGTGCCAGCAGCCAGCAGGGGAACACTGAAGCTTTCTTT. This encodes CASSQQGNTEAFF.

The rearrangement uses TRBV27 and TRBJ2-7; tentative D call: TRBD1 (6 bases). The J call may be in error: the DNA end matches TRBJ2-4 better. CDR1 is MNHEY, CDR2 SMNVEV, per germline (reference sequence). CDR3 length: 13 amino acids. The CDR3 DNA is TGTGCCAGCAGTTTAGGGCGACAGGCCATTCAGTACTTC. It codes for CASSLGRQAIQYF.

Here the CDR3 reads CAIGDSPSYEQYF. The CDR3 DNA follows: TGTGCCATCGGGGACAGTCCCTCCTACGAGCAGTACTTC. V usage is TRBV10-3 and J usage is TRBJ2-7; 7 nucleotides line up with TRBD1. Unmatched junction bases numbered 4, after V lost 8 bases and J lost 0 bases. Germline CDR1 ENHRY, CDR2 SYGVKD. The CDR3 has 13 residues.

The chain employs TRBV4-2 and TRBJ2-7; 12 positions match TRBD2. Trimming cost V 5 bases and J 3 bases; bases outside gene matches: 5. Germline V gene lookup returns CDR1 LGHNA and CDR2 YNFKEQ. The CDR3 extends over 15 amino acids. For the CDR3, the DNA is TGTGCCAGCAGCGCGGCGACTAGCGGGAGCTACGAGCAGTACTTC. Translating it yields CASSAATSGSYEQYF.

V usage is TRBV7-2 and J usage is TRBJ2-2; D not resolved. The CDR3 loop spans 14 amino acids. CDR1 is SGHTA, CDR2 FQGNSA, per germline. V shed 7 bases and J shed 0 bases, with 9 bases lying between them. The CDR3 loop is CASKSETNTGELFF. The CDR3, as DNA: TGTGCCAGCAAGTCGGAAACGAACACCGGGGAGCTGTTTTTT.

The chain recombines TRBV19 with TRBJ2-7, with D uncertain. The V gene's germline CDR1 is LNHDA and CDR2 SQIVND (reference sequence). V was cut by 3 bases and J by 0 bases, with 15 bases left in between. The length of the CDR3 is 16 residues. The CDR3 loop is CASSINTDSSSYEQYF. As DNA, the CDR3 is TGTGCCAGTAGTATTAATACAGACTCAAGCTCCTACGAGCAGTACTTC.

The CDR3, as DNA: TGTGCCAGCTCACCAAATCCATCGAGCTCCTACGAGCAGTACTTC. Amino acids: CASSPNPSSSYEQYF. The rearrangement uses TRBV18 and TRBJ2-7; no clear D gene. The CDR3 totals 15 residues. The V end was cut by 2 bases, the J end by 0 bases, with 11 bases between. Germline V lookup: CDR1 KGHSH, CDR2 LQKENI.

This clone was seen only a few times. V usage is TRBV4-1 and J usage is TRBJ2-7; tentatively, D is TRBD1 (6 bases). This CDR3 has 15 residues. Trimming stripped 0 bases from V and 2 bases from J, with 11 bases between. CDR1 is MGHRA and CDR2 is YSYEKL in the germline V gene. CDR3 DNA sequence: TGCGCCAGCAGCCAAGACAGGGGCAGTGCCTACGAGCAGTACTTC. It translates to CASSQDRGSAYEQYF.

This rearrangement joins TRBV6-5 to TRBJ2-3, with TRBD2 matching over 7 bases. V was clipped by 0 bases and J by 4 bases; unmatched bases: 4. The germline CDR1 and CDR2 sequences are MNHEY and SVGAGI. The CDR3 runs 15 residues. CDR3 loop: CASSYSAGDADTQYF. The CDR3 DNA is TGTGCCAGCAGTTACTCGGCGGGGGACGCAGATACGCAGTATTTT.

This chain uses TRBV27 with TRBJ2-1; 10 bases line up with TRBD2. The CDR3 is 14 amino acids. V gave up 8 bases and J gave up 7 bases; unmatched junction bases: 8. From germline, CDR1 is MNHEY and CDR2 SMNVEV (reference sequence). CDR3 DNA: TGTGCCAGCGCCTCTACTAGCGGGAATAATGAGCAGTTCTTC. Translated, it gives CASASTSGNNEQFF.

This clone was counted ten times or more. Other DNA sequences of this sample code for an identical CDR3. The chain employs TRBV5-4 and TRBJ2-7; the D is unclear. The CDR3 has 14 residues. Trimming pared 3 bases from V and 2 bases from J, leaving 12 bases between. Germline V gene lookup returns CDR1 SGHNT and CDR2 YYREEE (reference sequence). The CDR3 loop is CASSYGLGPYEQYF. The CDR3 nucleotides read TGTGCCAGCAGCTACGGGCTAGGGCCCTACGAGCAGTACTTC.

The genes are TRBV29-1 and TRBJ2-1; TRBD2 might be the D (6 bases). The CDR3 consists of 14 residues. Germline loops: CDR1 SQVTM, CDR2 ANQGSEA. Trimming took 6 bases from V and 2 from J, leaving 14 bases between them. The CDR3 reads CSVPLRLAYNEQFF. For the CDR3, the DNA is TGCAGCGTCCCTTTGCGACTAGCCTACAATGAGCAGTTCTTC.

The count of this clone is one. This chain uses TRBV6-6 with TRBJ2-5; D gene uncertain. CDR1 is MNHNY and CDR2 is SVGAGI in the germline V gene (reference sequence). The V gene lost 2 bases and the J gene lost 1 base, with 8 bases spanning the gap. CDR3 length equals 14 residues. The CDR3 DNA sequence: TGTGCCAGCAGTTACCCCCGGAGCCAAGAGACCCAGTACTTC. This codes for CASSYPRSQETQYF.

In this sample, this clone turned up once. The chain uses TRBV9 and TRBJ2-3; D not certain. The ends were cut back, 3 bases at V and 10 bases at J, with 21 bases in the middle. Germline V CDR1 and CDR2: SGDLS, YYNGEE. The CDR3 runs to 15 residues. For the CDR3, the DNA is TGTGCCAGCAGCGCAGGTGCTAGTCAATCAGAGTCGCAGTATTTT. Its translation is CASSAGASQSESQYF. Variable domain in full (rest from reference TRBV9 and TRBJ2-3): DSGVTQTPKHLITATGQRVTLRCSPRSGDLSVYWYQQSLDQGLQFLIQYYNGEERAKGNILERFSAQQFPDLHSELNLSSLELGDSALYFCASSAGASQSESQYFGPGTRLTVL.

V gene TRBV27 combines with J gene TRBJ1-1; D is unresolved. Between the trimmed V and J ends, which lost 3 bases and 2 bases, there was a span of 10 bases. Per germline, CDR1 MNHEY and CDR2 SMNVEV (reference sequence). The CDR3 runs 14 residues. The CDR3 coding sequence is TGTGCCAGCAGTTTGGCGAGGTTAAACACTGAAGCTTTCTTT. Translating it yields CASSLARLNTEAFF.

The rearrangement uses TRBV20-1 and TRBJ2-7; D remains ambiguous. The germline V gene has CDR1 DFQATT and CDR2 SNEGSKA (reference sequence). The CDR3 runs to 11 residues. Trimming removed 6 bases from V and 5 bases from J, with 11 bases in between. This CDR3 is CSAPTWDEQYF. CDR3 sequence (DNA): TGCAGTGCCCCCACTTGGGACGAGCAGTACTTC.

This chain uses TRBV19 with TRBJ2-1, with D possibly being TRBD1 (5 bases). Germline loops: CDR1 LNHDA, CDR2 SQIVND (reference sequence). Trimming took 1 base from V and 4 from J, leaving 14 bases between them. CDR3 length equals 16 residues. CDR3 loop: CASSIVQGGAYNEQFF. In nucleotides, the CDR3 is TGTGCCAGTAGTATAGTTCAGGGTGGGGCATACAATGAGCAGTTCTTC.